This TCR beta chain was obtained from a study of blood T cells in healthy people across ages. Donors ranged from about 6 to 90 years old and were healthy Caucasians in Russia. It was with a sample-barcoded 5' primer and a J-beta primer mix that a second PCR of about 6 to 12 cycles was run. One entry per CDR3 protein, called by TCRdb with MiXCR from the 5' RACE reads. The profile shows about 830,000 distinct CDR3 sequences, over 45% of them singletons. This clonotype was observed a few times. Trimming cost V 0 bases and J 2 bases, with 17 bases left between them. The CDR3 is 18 amino acids. Germline V gene data show CDR1 as DFQATT and CDR2 as SNEGSKA (reference sequence).

The chain combines TRBV20-1 with TRBJ1-6, with D unclear. Sequenced input: blood. The receptor was isolated from a man aged 25-40 years in good health. Here the CDR3 reads CSARDIGSSATYNSPLHF. In DNA form, the CDR3 reads TGCAGTGCTAGAGATATCGGGTCGTCAGCAACCTATAATTCACCCCTCCACTTT.